Listed below are T cell receptor beta chains from one sample, sequenced in a study of CD8 T cells in ankylosing spondylitis. From the 5' RACE reads, TCRdb called clonotypes with MiXCR, one entry per CDR3 protein. The table lists a few hundred thousand distinct CDR3 sequences, approximately 8.2% of them singletons. Sample: blood, either unsorted or a sorted T cell fraction (not recorded which). These receptors were collected from a male donor with ankylosing spondylitis. Each CDR3 is given with its conserved first and last residue. D genes are given only for firm matches. Rows may omit the clone size; those that give it use once, few, many or a size class.

d_gene	abundance	j_gene	v_gene	CDR3nt	CDR3aa
NA	NA	TRBJ2-3	TRBV5-1	TGCGCCAGCAGACTTAGGACCGCGAACACAGATACGCAGTATTTT	CASRLRTANTDTQYF
NA	many	TRBJ1-1	TRBV20-1	TGCAGTGCCGGACGTACGAACACTGAAGCTTTCTTT	CSAGRTNTEAFF
NA	many	TRBJ1-5	TRBV20-1	TGCAGTGCCGAACCCGGGACCGGTTCCTATCCCCAGCATTTT	CSAEPGTGSYPQHF
NA	NA	TRBJ1-2	TRBV7-8	TGTGCCAGCAGCGCCCGACAGAGAGCTAACTATGGCTACACCTTC	CASSARQRANYGYTF
NA	few	TRBJ2-3	TRBV4-1	TGCGCCAGCAGCCAAGAGTCGGGGGTCGGGGAGGATACGCAGTATTTT	CASSQESGVGEDTQYF
NA	few	TRBJ1-6	TRBV2	TGTGCCAGCGGGGACCCGAAACCGAATTCACCCCTCCACTTT	CASGDPKPNSPLHF
TRBD1	few	TRBJ2-2	TRBV5-1	TGCGCCAGCAGCTTGTATGGACAGGGGGACACCGGGGAGCTGTTTTTT	CASSLYGQGDTGELFF
TRBD2	NA	TRBJ2-3	TRBV25-1	TGTGCCAGCAGAGCGGGAGCGAGCACAGATACGCAGTATTTT	CASRAGASTDTQYF
TRBD1	NA	TRBJ1-2	TRBV7-2	TGTGCCAGCAGCTTATCCCCCCGACAGGGGGATAACTATGGCTACACCTTC	CASSLSPRQGDNYGYTF
NA	NA	TRBJ1-5	TRBV4-1	TGCGCCAGCAGTTCAGGTTCCAGGTATCAGCCCCAGCATTTT	CASSSGSRYQPQHF
TRBD1	few	TRBJ2-1	TRBV5-1	TGCGCCAGCAGCTTGGGGACAGGACGTTACAATGAGCAGTTCTTC	CASSLGTGRYNEQFF
NA	NA	TRBJ2-2	TRBV28	TGTGCCAGCAGTCAATTGGGAACCGGGGAGCTGTTTTTT	CASSQLGTGELFF
TRBD2	few	TRBJ2-1	TRBV25-1	TGTGCCAGCAGTGAATCCCCCGCTAGCGGGGGTTACAATGAGCAGTTCTTC	CASSESPASGGYNEQFF
NA	few	TRBJ1-2	TRBV28	TGTGCCAGCAGGATTTCCCAGCTTGGGGGGCAGAACTATGGCTACACCTTC	CASRISQLGGQNYGYTF
NA	NA	TRBJ2-2	TRBV6-2/TRBV6-3	TGTGCCAGCAGCTATCGTACAGGGTTTTTAGGGGAGCTGTTTTTT	CASSYRTGFLGELFF
NA	NA	TRBJ2-7	TRBV5-1	TGCGCCAGCAGCTTGGTTCCAGCCATCGCCGTGGGTCGGGAGCAGTACTTC	CASSLVPAIAVGREQYF
NA	many	TRBJ2-2	TRBV9	TGTGCCAGCAGCGTAGTTGGAGGGAAAGGGACCGGGGAGCTGTTTTTT	CASSVVGGKGTGELFF
TRBD1	few	TRBJ2-7	TRBV28	TGTGCCAGCGGTGGGGACAGGCGGGTCTACGAGCAGTACTTC	CASGGDRRVYEQYF
TRBD2	few	TRBJ2-7	TRBV12-3/TRBV12-4	TGTGCCAGCAGTTTTGGCGGGAGGAGGAACGAGCAGTACTTC	CASSFGGRRNEQYF
NA	NA	TRBJ2-1	TRBV7-9	TGTGCCAGCAGCTCAAGGACTGCGGCTAATGAGCAGTTCTTC	CASSSRTAANEQFF
NA	many	TRBJ1-1	TRBV29-1	TGCAGCGTTGCTCCCCAGTGGGACACTGAAGCTTTCTTT	CSVAPQWDTEAFF
NA	many	TRBJ1-2	TRBV2	TGTGCCAGCAGTGAGGAAAGGGTGGATACCCACTATGGCTACACCTTC	CASSEERVDTHYGYTF
TRBD2	many	TRBJ2-1	TRBV5-1	TGTGCCAGCTCCCTTGCGGGAGGGGGCTCCTACAATGAGCAGTTCTTC	CASSLAGGGSYNEQFF
NA	NA	TRBJ2-3	TRBV6-5	TGTGCCAGCAGTTACCCAGGTGGGGGCACAGATACGCAGTATTTT	CASSYPGGGTDTQYF
NA	many	TRBJ2-2	TRBV7-6	TGTGCCAGCAGCCTCTTGGGCCCGAACACCGGGGAGCTGTTTTTT	CASSLLGPNTGELFF
NA	few	TRBJ2-7	TRBV4-2	TGTGCCAGCAGCCGAGAGACTGGAGCCTACGAGCAGTACTTC	CASSRETGAYEQYF
NA	few	TRBJ1-2	TRBV20-1	TGCAGTGCTAGGCTGGGCCCAGGGGAGTATGGCTACACCTTC	CSARLGPGEYGYTF
NA	many	TRBJ1-1	TRBV20-1	TGCAGTGGTGAAAGGAACACTGAAGCTTTCTTT	CSGERNTEAFF
NA	many	TRBJ2-2	TRBV19	TGTGCCAGTACCCCTTCTAGCAACCAACTAGGGGAGCTGTTTTTT	CASTPSSNQLGELFF
NA	NA	TRBJ2-5	TRBV24-1	TGTGCCACCTCGACTGGAAGTAGGGAGACCCAGTACTTC	CATSTGSRETQYF
NA	few	TRBJ2-2	TRBV10-3	TGTGCCATCAGTGCGGCTAGCCTGGCCGGGGAGCTGTTTTTT	CAISAASLAGELFF
NA	many	TRBJ2-3	TRBV10-3	TGTGCCATCAGGCGGGCGGGGAACACAGATACGCAGTATTTT	CAIRRAGNTDTQYF
NA	few	TRBJ1-1	TRBV7-3	TGTGCCAGCAGCTTAGGGCCGGGGGCGGATGCTTTCTTT	CASSLGPGADAFF
NA	NA	TRBJ1-2	TRBV7-6	TGTGCCAGCAGCTTATCTACGGGACAAGTCGGCTACACCTTC	CASSLSTGQVGYTF
TRBD2	NA	TRBJ2-2	TRBV5-1	TGCGCCAGCAGCTTCACTACTAGCGGGCCCTCCCGGGAGCTGTTTTTT	CASSFTTSGPSRELFF
NA	NA	TRBJ2-4	TRBV27	TGTGCCAGCAGGGCTCAAAACATTCAGTACTTC	CASRAQNIQYF
NA	NA	TRBJ1-5	TRBV29-1	TGCAGCGTTGAAGAAGGAGGAGGGGGTCAGCCCCAGCATTTT	CSVEEGGGGQPQHF
NA	NA	TRBJ2-2	TRBV14	TGTGCCAGCAGCCAAGAGGCCTTCGGGGAGCTGTTTTTT	CASSQEAFGELFF
NA	NA	TRBJ2-7	TRBV27	TGTGCCAGCAGTTTTCACACCCGCACCTACGAGCAGTACTTC	CASSFHTRTYEQYF
NA	many	TRBJ2-5	TRBV7-8	TGTGCCAGCAGCTTAGCAAGCTGGGCCGGAGAGACCCAGTACTTC	CASSLASWAGETQYF
TRBD2	NA	TRBJ2-7	TRBV28	TGTGCCAGCAACCCAGCGGGAGGCAGGTACGAGCAGTACTTC	CASNPAGGRYEQYF
TRBD2	few	TRBJ2-7	TRBV11-2	TGTGCCAGCAGCTTAGGGGCTAGCGGGACCTACGAGCAGTACTTC	CASSLGASGTYEQYF
NA	few	TRBJ2-3	TRBV7-6	TGTGCCAGCAGCTTAGCGTTTGGGACTCAAGGGGCAGATACGCAGTATTTT	CASSLAFGTQGADTQYF
NA	NA	TRBJ2-7	TRBV20-1	TGCAGTGCTAGAGAAAGCGGATTTTCCTACGAGCAGTACTTC	CSARESGFSYEQYF
NA	NA	TRBJ2-5	TRBV20-1	TGCAGTGCTACAGAACGGGAGACCCAGTACTTC	CSATERETQYF
NA	many	TRBJ2-3	TRBV27	TGTGCCTCCAAGAGATTTCCCTCGGGCACAGATACGCAGTATTTT	CASKRFPSGTDTQYF
TRBD2	many	TRBJ2-7	TRBV5-1	TGCGCCAGCAGCTTCCTGACTAGCGGGGACCCCTACGAGCAGTACTTC	CASSFLTSGDPYEQYF
NA	many	TRBJ2-6	TRBV28	TGTGCCAGCAGTTTATCGTGGCGTGGGGCCAACGTCCTGACTTTC	CASSLSWRGANVLTF
NA	few	TRBJ2-2	TRBV24-1	TGTGCCACCAGTGGATACGGGACATTGAACACCGGGGAGCTGTTTTTT	CATSGYGTLNTGELFF